This TCR beta chain was captured by sequencing in a study of CD8 T cells in Susac syndrome (dated by TCRdb to between 2018 and 2021). General notes on the study: Whether CD8+ T cell activation and differentiation in Susac syndrome was antigen driven was tested using repertoire sequencing.

RNA was extracted with the RNeasy kit and roughly 0.45 to 1 ug was reverse transcribed using random hexamers. TCR beta CDR3 regions were amplified with the immunoSEQ multiplex PCR assay covering 54 Vbeta and 13 Jbeta segments. Bias from PCR amplification was corrected by using a synthetic template baseline for primer optimization and for computational correction. On the authors' methods: Reads were assigned to V, D and J genes according to IMGT and analyzed in immunoSEQ Analyzer, with only productive sequences retained. To calculate clonality, Shannon entropy was normalized by log2 of the number of productive unique sequences and then subtracted from one. For each patient and control, public and private clones were evaluated within the 100 most prevalent clones. A clone was defined as Susac-specific if it was absent from the healthy and MS cohorts, from some 1,100 published viral clones and from other ImmuneACCESS disease sequences. Starting from the raw public reads, TCRdb applied fastp trimming at Q25, assembled clones with MiXCR and retained in-frame beta chains. Each CDR3 protein gets just one entry, which takes the most common genes and DNA from the rows behind it. TCRdb, not the authors, supplied the V and J calls. In this sample the table shows some 180,000 distinct CDR3 sequences, 85% to 95% of which occur a single time. The ten largest clonotypes hold 0.1% of the sample.

Peripheral blood CD8+ and CD4+ T cells from healthy donors, Susac syndrome patients and multiple sclerosis patients were profiled using high-throughput TCR beta sequencing. Healthy donors were age- and sex-matched controls. Bulk CD8+ and CD4+ T cells were purified by magnetic negative isolation, while CD8+ TEMRA cells were enriched using FACS. Blood was drawn into EDTA tubes, processed within 24 hours, and PBMCs were isolated by density gradient centrifugation. PBMCs intended for TCR sequencing were cryopreserved in liquid nitrogen and were subsequently thawed in a 37 degrees C water bath. The sorted or isolated CD4+, CD8+ and CD8+ TEMRA cells reached a purity of at least 90%. Overall results and qualifications from the work: The study acknowledged that relatively few individuals were included in the TCR sequencing and HLA analysis.

The germline V gene (reference sequence) provides CDR1 DFQATT and CDR2 SNEGSKA. V loses 2 bases, J loses 8 bases, and the germline ends lie 12 bases apart. The CDR3 measures 13 amino acids from cysteine to phenylalanine. Just the 39-base CDR3 DNA is kept, in frame starting at base 1. This clonotype was seen only once. No antigen is known for it. No much larger clone exists at a distance of one base, and base qualities are not known. Resting on one read, the evidence is weak. The V and J genes are TRBV20-1 and TRBJ1-4; the best D guess is TRBD1, with 5 bases matching. The sample was CD4+ T cells from PBMCs. This TCR derives from a human donor in good health. This receptor carries the CDR3 CSARLGKGEKLFF. The DNA sequence reads TGCAGTGCTAGATTGGGAAAGGGGGAAAAACTGTTTTTT.